These T cell receptor beta chains were read from a single sample in a study of blood T cell repertoires in COVID-19. Libraries were prepared by immunoSEQ multiplex PCR; TCRdb keeps only in-frame clonotypes and omits some of them. The repertoire holds 85,000 to 130,000 clones, about 89% seen once, with about 16% in the top ten. Sequenced: peripheral blood. The receptor set was obtained from a man aged 45-60 years with acute or convalescent COVID-19. The CDR3 runs from the conserved cysteine through the conserved F or W. Fields, in order: J gene, D gene, CDR3 length, V gene, clone size, CDR3 protein, CDR3 DNA. The D gene is left open where the match is weak. Clone size is stated in some rows and not others, as once, few, many or a class when expanded.

TRBJ1-1 . 14 TRBV5-6 . CASSLGDMNTEAFF TGTGCCAGCAGCTTAGGTGACATGAACACTGAAGCTTTCTTT
TRBJ1-1 . 15 TRBV6-4 . CASRLQGWGNTEAFF TGTGCCAGCCGTTTACAGGGATGGGGGAACACTGAAGCTTTCTTT
TRBJ2-2 TRBD2 18 TRBV7-9 . CASPTSGRTKLNTGELFF TGTGCCAGCCCCACTAGCGGGAGGACCAAACTGAACACCGGGGAGCTGTTTTTT
TRBJ2-7 . 13 TRBV15 . CATRGGKMGEQYF TGTGCCACCCGTGGGGGGAAAATGGGCGAGCAGTACTTC
TRBJ2-4 . 16 TRBV19 . CASSARTVLAKNIQYF TGTGCCAGTAGTGCACGGACTGTACTAGCCAAAAACATTCAGTACTTC
TRBJ1-6 TRBD1 14 TRBV6-5 . CASSTDRGDSPLHF TGTGCCAGCAGCACGGACAGGGGCGACTCACCCCTCCACTTT
TRBJ2-3 TRBD2 15 TRBV29-1 . CSVMTSGRGADTQYF TGCAGCGTTATGACTAGCGGGAGAGGGGCAGATACGCAGTATTTT
TRBJ2-7 TRBD1 15 TRBV7-2 . CASSPRDRANYEQYF TGTGCCAGCAGCCCCCGGGACAGGGCAAACTACGAGCAGTACTTC
TRBJ1-4 . 15 TRBV19 . CASSIQWSSGEKLFF TGTGCCAGTAGTATACAGTGGTCGTCGGGTGAAAAACTGTTTTTT
TRBJ1-1 TRBD1 13 TRBV29-1 . CSVTDRGWAEAFF TGCAGCGTGACCGACAGGGGTTGGGCTGAAGCTTTCTTT
TRBJ2-2 . 14 TRBV4-1 once CASSQIPDTGELFF TGCGCCAGCAGCCAGATACCAGACACCGGGGAGCTGTTTTTT
TRBJ2-7 TRBD2 16 TRBV18 . CASSPTGLAGGREQYF TGTGCCAGCTCACCGACGGGACTAGCGGGAGGGCGGGAGCAGTACTTC
TRBJ1-1 . 15 TRBV18 . CASSPLGGQNTEAFF TGTGCCAGCTCACCCCTAGGAGGGCAGAACACTGAAGCTTTCTTT
TRBJ2-1 TRBD2 11 TRBV12-3/TRBV12-4 . CATTSVDEQFF TGTGCCACTACTAGCGTCGATGAGCAGTTCTTC
TRBJ2-2 . 15 TRBV2 . CASSLSGDDTGELFF TGTGCCAGCAGCCTTTCGGGGGATGACACCGGGGAGCTGTTTTTT
TRBJ2-7 . 13 TRBV7-6 . CASSLVGGSEQYF TGTGCCAGCAGCTTAGTGGGGGGTTCCGAGCAGTACTTC
TRBJ1-6 TRBD1 15 TRBV28 once CASSFRGTANSPLHF TGTGCCAGCAGTTTTAGGGGGACAGCCAATTCACCCCTCCACTTT
TRBJ2-1 TRBD2 15 TRBV6-5 . CASHPSGRSNNEQFF TGTGCCAGTCATCCCAGCGGGAGGTCGAACAATGAGCAGTTCTTC
TRBJ1-2 . 13 TRBV5-6 . CASSLVSLHGYTF TGTGCCAGCAGCTTGGTGTCACTGCATGGCTACACCTTC
TRBJ2-1 TRBD2 14 TRBV29-1 . CSVASGSSYNEQFF TGCAGCGTTGCTAGCGGGAGCTCCTACAATGAGCAGTTCTTC
TRBJ2-1 TRBD2 14 TRBV6-5 . CASNIAGGPNEQFF TGTGCCAGCAACATAGCGGGAGGGCCCAATGAGCAGTTCTTC
TRBJ2-3 . 17 TRBV19 . CASKALEASDTTDTQYF TGTGCCAGTAAAGCGCTGGAGGCTAGCGATACCACAGATACGCAGTATTTT
TRBJ1-5 TRBD1 15 TRBV6-5 . CASSRQGAGNQPQHF TGTGCCAGCAGCCGACAGGGGGCCGGCAATCAGCCCCAGCATTTT
TRBJ1-5 TRBD1 14 TRBV6-5 . CASLGQLTYQPQHF TGTGCCAGCCTGGGACAGCTTACCTATCAGCCCCAGCATTTT
TRBJ2-3 TRBD1 15 TRBV6-5 . CASSSQTGSTDTQYF TGTGCCAGCAGTTCGCAGACAGGGAGCACAGATACGCAGTATTTT
TRBJ1-4 . 16 TRBV7-9 few CASSLLRAATNEKLFF TGTGCCAGCAGCTTATTGCGGGCAGCAACTAATGAAAAACTGTTTTTT
TRBJ2-5 TRBD2 17 TRBV24-1 . CATSDLGASGRGETQYF TGTGCCACCAGTGATTTGGGGGCTAGCGGGAGAGGGGAGACCCAGTACTTC
TRBJ2-1 TRBD2 17 TRBV4-1 . CASSPTSLAASYNEQFF TGCGCCAGCAGCCCCACGTCCCTAGCGGCCTCCTACAATGAGCAGTTCTTC
TRBJ1-6 . 14 TRBV5-1 . CASSLMEGNSPLHF TGCGCCAGCAGCTTGATGGAGGGAAATTCACCCCTCCACTTT
TRBJ2-1 TRBD1 18 TRBV24-1 once CATSDLGTASSSYNEQFF TGTGCCACCAGTGATCTGGGGACAGCGTCGAGCTCCTACAATGAGCAGTTCTTC
TRBJ1-1 . 11 TRBV29-1 . CSVARGTEAFF TGCAGCGTAGCGAGAGGCACTGAAGCTTTCTTT